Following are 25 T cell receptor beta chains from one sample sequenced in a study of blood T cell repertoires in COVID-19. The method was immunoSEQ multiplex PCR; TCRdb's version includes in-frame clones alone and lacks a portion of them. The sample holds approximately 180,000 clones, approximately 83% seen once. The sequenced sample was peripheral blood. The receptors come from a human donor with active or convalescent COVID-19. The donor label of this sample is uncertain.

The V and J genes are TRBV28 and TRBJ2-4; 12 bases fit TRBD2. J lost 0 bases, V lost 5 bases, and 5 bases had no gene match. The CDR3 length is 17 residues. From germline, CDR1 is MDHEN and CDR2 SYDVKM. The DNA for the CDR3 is TGTGCCAGCAGTCAGCTAGCGGGGGGGGTAGCCAAAAACATTCAGTACTTC. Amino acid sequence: CASSQLAGGVAKNIQYF.

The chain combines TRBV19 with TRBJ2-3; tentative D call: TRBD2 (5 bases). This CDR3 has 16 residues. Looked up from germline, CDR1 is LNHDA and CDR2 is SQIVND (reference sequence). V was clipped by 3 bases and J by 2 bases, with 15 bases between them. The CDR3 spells CASSILGGLTTDTQYF. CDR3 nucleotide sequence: TGTGCCAGTAGTATTTTGGGCGGGTTAACCACAGATACGCAGTATTTT.

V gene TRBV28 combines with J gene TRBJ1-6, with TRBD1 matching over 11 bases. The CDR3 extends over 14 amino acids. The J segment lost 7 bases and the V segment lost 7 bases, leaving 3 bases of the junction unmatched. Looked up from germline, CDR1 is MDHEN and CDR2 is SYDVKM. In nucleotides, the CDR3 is TGTGCCAGCAACGGGGACAGGGGGAATTCACCCCTCCACTTT. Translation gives CASNGDRGNSPLHF.

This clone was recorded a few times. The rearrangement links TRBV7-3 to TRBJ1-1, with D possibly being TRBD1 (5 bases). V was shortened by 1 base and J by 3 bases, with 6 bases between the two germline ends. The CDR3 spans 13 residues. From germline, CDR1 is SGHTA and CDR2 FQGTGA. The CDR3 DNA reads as TGTGCCAGCAGCTTAAGGGGGGACACTGAAGCTTTCTTT. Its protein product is CASSLRGDTEAFF.

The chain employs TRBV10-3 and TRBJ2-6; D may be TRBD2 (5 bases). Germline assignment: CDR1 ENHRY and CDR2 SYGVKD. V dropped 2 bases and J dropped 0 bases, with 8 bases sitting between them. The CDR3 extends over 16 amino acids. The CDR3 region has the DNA TGTGCCATCAGTGAGCCGACTATCTCTGGGGCCAACGTCCTGACTTTC. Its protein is CAISEPTISGANVLTF.

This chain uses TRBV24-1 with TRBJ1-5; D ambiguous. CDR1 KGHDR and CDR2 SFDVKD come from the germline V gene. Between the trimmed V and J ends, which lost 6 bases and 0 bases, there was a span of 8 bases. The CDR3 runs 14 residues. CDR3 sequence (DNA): TGTGCCACCAGTCCTATTTATAGCAATCAGCCCCAGCATTTT. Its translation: CATSPIYSNQPQHF.

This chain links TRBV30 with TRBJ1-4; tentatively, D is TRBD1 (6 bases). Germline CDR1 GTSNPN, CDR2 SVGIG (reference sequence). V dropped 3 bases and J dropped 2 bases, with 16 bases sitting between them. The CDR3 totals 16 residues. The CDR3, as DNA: TGTGCCTGGAGAGGGGGAAGAAAGATGACTAATGAAAAACTGTTTTTT. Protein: CAWRGGRKMTNEKLFF.

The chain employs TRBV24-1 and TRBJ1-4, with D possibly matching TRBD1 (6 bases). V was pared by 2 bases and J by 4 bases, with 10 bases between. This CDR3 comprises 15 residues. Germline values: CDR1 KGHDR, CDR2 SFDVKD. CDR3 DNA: TGTGCCACCAGTGATTCGGCGGACAGTAATGAAAAACTGTTTTTT. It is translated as CATSDSADSNEKLFF.

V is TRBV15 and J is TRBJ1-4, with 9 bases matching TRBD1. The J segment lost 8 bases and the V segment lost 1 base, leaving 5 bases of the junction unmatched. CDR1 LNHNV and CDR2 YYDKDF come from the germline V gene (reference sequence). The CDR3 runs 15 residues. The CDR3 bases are TGTGCCACCAGCAGAGTTGACAGGGGGAGAGAAAAACTGTTTTTT. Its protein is CATSRVDRGREKLFF.

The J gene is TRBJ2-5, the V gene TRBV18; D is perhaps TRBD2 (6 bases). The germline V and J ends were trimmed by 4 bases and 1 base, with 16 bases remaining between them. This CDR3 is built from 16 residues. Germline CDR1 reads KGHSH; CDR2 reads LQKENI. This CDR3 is CASSRLPWTIQETQYF. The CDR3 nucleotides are TGTGCCAGCTCACGGTTGCCCTGGACTATCCAAGAGACCCAGTACTTC.

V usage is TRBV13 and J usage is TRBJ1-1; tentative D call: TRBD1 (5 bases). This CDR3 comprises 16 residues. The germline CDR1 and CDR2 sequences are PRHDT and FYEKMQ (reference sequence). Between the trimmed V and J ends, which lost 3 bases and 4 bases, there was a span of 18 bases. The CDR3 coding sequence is TGTGCCAGCAGCTTGTCAACAGTCCTTAGGGGCACTGAAGCTTTCTTT. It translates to CASSLSTVLRGTEAFF.

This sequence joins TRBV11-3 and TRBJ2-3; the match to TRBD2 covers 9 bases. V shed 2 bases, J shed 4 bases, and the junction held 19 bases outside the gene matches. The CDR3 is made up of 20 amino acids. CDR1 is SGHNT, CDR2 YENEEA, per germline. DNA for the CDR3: TGTGCCAGCAGCTTAAATGTTTGGGGCAGCTGGCGGGAGGGCCCAGATACGCAGTATTTT. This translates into CASSLNVWGSWREGPDTQYF.

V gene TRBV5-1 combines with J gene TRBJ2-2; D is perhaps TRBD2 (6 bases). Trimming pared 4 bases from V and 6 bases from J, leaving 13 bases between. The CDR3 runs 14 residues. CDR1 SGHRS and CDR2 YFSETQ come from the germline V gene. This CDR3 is CASSTLGGAGELFF. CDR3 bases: TGCGCCAGCAGCACCTTGGGCGGGGCCGGGGAGCTGTTTTTT.

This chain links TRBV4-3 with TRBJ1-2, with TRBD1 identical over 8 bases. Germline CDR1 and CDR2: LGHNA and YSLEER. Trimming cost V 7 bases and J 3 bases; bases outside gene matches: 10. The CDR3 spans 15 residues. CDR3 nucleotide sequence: TGCGCCAGCACCTGGTACAGGGGGGACGACTATGGCTACACCTTC. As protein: CASTWYRGDDYGYTF.

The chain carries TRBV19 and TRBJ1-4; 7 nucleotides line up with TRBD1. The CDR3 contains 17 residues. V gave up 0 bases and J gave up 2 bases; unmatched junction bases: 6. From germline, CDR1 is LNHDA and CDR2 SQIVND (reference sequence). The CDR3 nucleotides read TGTGCCAGTAGTATAGATAGGTCAGGGGGGACTAATGAAAAACTGTTTTTT. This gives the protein CASSIDRSGGTNEKLFF. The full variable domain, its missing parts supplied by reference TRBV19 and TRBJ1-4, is DGGITQSPKYLFRKEGQNVTLSCEQNLNHDAMYWYRQDPGQGLRLIYYSQIVNDFQKGDIAEGYSVSREKKESFPLTVTSAQKNPTAFYLCASSIDRSGGTNEKLFFGSGTQLSVL.

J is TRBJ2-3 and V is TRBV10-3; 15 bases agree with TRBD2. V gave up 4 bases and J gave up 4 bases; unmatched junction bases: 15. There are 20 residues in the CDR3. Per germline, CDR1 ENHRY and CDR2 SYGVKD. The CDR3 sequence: CAISALGLAGGDQDADTQYF. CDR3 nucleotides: TGTGCCATCAGTGCTTTGGGACTAGCGGGGGGAGACCAGGACGCAGATACGCAGTATTTT.

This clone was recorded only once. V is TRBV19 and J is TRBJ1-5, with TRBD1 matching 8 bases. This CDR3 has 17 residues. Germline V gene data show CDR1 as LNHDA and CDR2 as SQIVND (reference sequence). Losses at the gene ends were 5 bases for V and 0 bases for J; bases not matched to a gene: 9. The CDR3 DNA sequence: TGTGCCAGTAGTGGGCGAGGACAGGGAGTTAGCAATCAGCCCCAGCATTTT. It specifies CASSGRGQGVSNQPQHF.

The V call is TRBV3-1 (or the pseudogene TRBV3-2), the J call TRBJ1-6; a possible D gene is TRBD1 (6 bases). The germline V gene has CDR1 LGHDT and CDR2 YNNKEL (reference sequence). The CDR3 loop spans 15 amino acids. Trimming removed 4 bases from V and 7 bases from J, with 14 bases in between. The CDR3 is CASSPSQGGNSPLHF. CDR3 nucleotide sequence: TGTGCCAGCAGCCCCTCACAGGGTGGCAATTCACCCCTCCACTTT.

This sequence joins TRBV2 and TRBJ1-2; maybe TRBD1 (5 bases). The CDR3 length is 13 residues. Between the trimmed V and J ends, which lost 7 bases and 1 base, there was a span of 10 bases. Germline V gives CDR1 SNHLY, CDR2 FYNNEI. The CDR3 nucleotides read TGTGCCAGCAATAAGGGACTTAACTATGGCTACACCTTC. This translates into CASNKGLNYGYTF.

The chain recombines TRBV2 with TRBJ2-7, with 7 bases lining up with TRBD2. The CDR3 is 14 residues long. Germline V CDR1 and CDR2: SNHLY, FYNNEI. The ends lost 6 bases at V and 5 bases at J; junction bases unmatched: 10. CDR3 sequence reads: CASSMGLRDDEQYF. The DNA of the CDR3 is TGTGCCAGCAGCATGGGACTAAGGGACGACGAGCAGTACTTC. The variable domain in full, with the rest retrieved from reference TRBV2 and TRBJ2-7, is EPEVTQTPSHQVTQMGQEVILRCVPISNHLYFYWYRQILGQKVEFLVSFYNNEISEKSEIFDDQFSVERPDGSNFTLKIRSTKLEDSAMYFCASSMGLRDDEQYFGPGTRLTVT.

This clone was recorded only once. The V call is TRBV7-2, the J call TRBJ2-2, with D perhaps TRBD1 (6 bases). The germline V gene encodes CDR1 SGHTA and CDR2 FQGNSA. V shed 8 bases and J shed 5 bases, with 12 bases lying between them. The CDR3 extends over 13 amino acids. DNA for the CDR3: TGTGCCAGCCACAGAGGGGGTACCGGGGAGCTGTTTTTT. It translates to CASHRGGTGELFF.

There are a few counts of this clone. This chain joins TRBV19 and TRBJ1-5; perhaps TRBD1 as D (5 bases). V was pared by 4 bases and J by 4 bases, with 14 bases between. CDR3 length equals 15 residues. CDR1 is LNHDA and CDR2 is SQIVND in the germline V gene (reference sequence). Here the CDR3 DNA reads TGTGCCAGTAGTACTAGGGGCCTGGGGAATCAGCCCCAGCATTTT. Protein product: CASSTRGLGNQPQHF.

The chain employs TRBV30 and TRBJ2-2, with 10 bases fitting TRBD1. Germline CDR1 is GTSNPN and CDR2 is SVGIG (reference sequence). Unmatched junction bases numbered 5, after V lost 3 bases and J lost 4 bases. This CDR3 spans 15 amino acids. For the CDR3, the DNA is TGTGCCTGGAGGACAGGGGGCTCTGGCACCGGGGAGCTGTTTTTT. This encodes CAWRTGGSGTGELFF.

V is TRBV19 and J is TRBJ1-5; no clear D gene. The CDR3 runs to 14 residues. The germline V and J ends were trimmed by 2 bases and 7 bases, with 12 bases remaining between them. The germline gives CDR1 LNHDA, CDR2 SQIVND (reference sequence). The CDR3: CASSIRQVRQPQHF. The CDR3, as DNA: TGTGCCAGTAGTATAAGGCAGGTAAGGCAGCCCCAGCATTTT.

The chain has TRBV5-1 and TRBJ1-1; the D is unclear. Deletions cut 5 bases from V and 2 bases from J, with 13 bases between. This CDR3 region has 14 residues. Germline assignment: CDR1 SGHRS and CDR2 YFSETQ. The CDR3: CASREGSGNTEAFF. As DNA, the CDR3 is TGCGCCAGCAGGGAGGGTTCCGGAAACACTGAAGCTTTCTTT.